This TCR beta chain was captured by sequencing in a study of lung T cells in sarcoidosis with Löfgren's syndrome. Each CDR3 protein gets one entry after TCRdb re-called the reads with MiXCR. Here the sample spans more than 8,500 distinct CDR3 sequences, 15% to 20% being singletons. By sample share, this clonotype is medium-sized. As yet, its antigen is unknown. Study-level points and caveats: The most expanded V genes in Löfgren's patients were reportedly TRAV12-1 and TRBV2. Multiple Löfgren's syndrome patients reportedly shared TRAV12-1 and TRBV2 CDR3 motifs, suggesting public CD4+ TCRs. These T cells were suggested, not shown, to recognize a putative antigen.

Looked up from germline, CDR1 is SGHDN and CDR2 is FVKESK. Trimming at V came to 1 base and at J to 4 bases, leaving 2 bases not matched to a gene. CDR3 length: 15 residues. The receptor was derived from a human donor with sarcoidosis (Löfgren's syndrome or another form), or a control subject (not recorded which). The V gene is TRBV14, the J gene TRBJ2-1; 9 bases are shared with TRBD2. Material: CD4+ T cells from bronchoalveolar lavage. The CDR3 coding sequence is TGTGCCAGCAGCCAAGGGACTAGCGTGTACAATGAGCAGTTCTTC. This translates into CASSQGTSVYNEQFF.